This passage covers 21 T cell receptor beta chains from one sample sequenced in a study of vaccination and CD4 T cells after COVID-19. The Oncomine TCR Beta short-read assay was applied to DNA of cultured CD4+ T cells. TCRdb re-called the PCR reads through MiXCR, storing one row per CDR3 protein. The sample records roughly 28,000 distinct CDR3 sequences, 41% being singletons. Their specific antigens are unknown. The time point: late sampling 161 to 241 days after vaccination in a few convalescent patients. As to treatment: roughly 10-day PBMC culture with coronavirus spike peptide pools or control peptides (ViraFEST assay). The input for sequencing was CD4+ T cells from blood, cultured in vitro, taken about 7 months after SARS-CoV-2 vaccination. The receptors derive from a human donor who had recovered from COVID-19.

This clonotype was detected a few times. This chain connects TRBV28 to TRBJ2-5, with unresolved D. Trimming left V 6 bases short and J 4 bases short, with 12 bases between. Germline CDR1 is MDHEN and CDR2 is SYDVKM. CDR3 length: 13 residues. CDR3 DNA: TGTGCCAGCAGCAAGAACGGCGGAGAGACCCAGTACTTC. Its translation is CASSKNGGETQYF. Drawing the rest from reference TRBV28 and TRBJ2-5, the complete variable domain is DVKVTQSSRYLVKRTGEKVFLECVQDMDHENMFWYRQDPGLGLRLIYFSYDVKMKEKGDIPEGYSVSREKKERFSLILESASTNQTSMYLCASSKNGGETQYFGPGTRLLVL.

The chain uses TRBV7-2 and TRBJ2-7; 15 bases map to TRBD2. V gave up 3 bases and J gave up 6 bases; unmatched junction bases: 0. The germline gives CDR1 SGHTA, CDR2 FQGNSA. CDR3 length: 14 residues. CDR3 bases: TGTGCCAGCAGCTTGGGACTAGCGGGAGGCGAGCAGTACTTC. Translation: CASSLGLAGGEQYF.

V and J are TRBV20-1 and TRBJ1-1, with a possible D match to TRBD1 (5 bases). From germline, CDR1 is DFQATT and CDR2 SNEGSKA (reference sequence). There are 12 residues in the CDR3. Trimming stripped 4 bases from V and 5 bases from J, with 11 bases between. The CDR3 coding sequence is TGCAGTGCTAAATCGGGGGGTACTGAAGCTTTCTTT. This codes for CSAKSGGTEAFF.

In DNA form, the CDR3 reads TGTGCCAGCAGCGAAACAGATACGCAGTATTTT. Amino acid sequence: CASSETDTQYF. The rearrangement links TRBV7-3 to TRBJ2-3; no clear D. Germline V gives CDR1 SGHTA, CDR2 FQGTGA. The length of the CDR3 is 11 residues. The V and J ends lost 5 bases and 3 bases respectively, with 3 bases between them.

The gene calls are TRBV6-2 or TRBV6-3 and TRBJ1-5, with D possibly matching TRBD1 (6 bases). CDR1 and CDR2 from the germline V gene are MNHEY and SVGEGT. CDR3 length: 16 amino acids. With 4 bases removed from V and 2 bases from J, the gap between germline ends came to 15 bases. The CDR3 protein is CASSSSQGRRNQPQHF. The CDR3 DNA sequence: TGTGCCAGCAGTTCCAGTCAGGGGAGGCGCAATCAGCCCCAGCATTTT.

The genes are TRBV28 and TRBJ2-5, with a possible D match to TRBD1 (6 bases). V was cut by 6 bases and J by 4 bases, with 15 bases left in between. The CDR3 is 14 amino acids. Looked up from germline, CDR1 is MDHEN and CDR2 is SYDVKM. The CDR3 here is CASRNPGVGETQYF. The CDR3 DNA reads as TGTGCCAGCAGGAATCCAGGGGTGGGAGAGACCCAGTACTTC.

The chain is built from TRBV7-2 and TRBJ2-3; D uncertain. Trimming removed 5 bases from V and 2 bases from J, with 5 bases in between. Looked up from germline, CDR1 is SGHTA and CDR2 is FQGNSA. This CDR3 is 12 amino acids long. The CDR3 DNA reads TGTGCCAGCAGCGTCTACACAGATACGCAGTATTTT. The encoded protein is CASSVYTDTQYF.

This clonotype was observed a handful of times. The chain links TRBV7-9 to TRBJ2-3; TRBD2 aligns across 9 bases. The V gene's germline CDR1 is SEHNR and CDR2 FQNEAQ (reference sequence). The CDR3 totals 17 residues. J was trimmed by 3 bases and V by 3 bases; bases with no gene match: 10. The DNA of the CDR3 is TGTGCCAGCAGCTTCGGATTAGCGGGAGATCGAACAGATACGCAGTATTTT. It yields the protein CASSFGLAGDRTDTQYF.

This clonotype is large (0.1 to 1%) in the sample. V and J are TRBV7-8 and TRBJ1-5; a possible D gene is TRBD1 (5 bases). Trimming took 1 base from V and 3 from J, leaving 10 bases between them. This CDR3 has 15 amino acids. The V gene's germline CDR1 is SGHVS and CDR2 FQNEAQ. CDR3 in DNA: TGTGCCAGCAGCTTAGGGGGACGGACCAATCAGCCCCAGCATTTT. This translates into CASSLGGRTNQPQHF.

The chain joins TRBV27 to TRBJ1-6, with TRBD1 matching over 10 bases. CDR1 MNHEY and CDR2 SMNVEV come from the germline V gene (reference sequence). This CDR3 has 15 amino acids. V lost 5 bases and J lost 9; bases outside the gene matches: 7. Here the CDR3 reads CASSKTGGQLSPLHF. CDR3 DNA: TGTGCCAGCAGTAAGACAGGGGGCCAGCTTTCACCCCTCCACTTT.

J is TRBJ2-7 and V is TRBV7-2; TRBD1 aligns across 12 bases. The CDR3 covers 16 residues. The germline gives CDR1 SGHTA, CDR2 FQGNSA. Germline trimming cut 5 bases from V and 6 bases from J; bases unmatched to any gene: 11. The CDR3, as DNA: TGTGCCAGCAGCGCGAGACCAGGGACAGGGGGCGGCGAGCAGTACTTC. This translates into CASSARPGTGGGEQYF.

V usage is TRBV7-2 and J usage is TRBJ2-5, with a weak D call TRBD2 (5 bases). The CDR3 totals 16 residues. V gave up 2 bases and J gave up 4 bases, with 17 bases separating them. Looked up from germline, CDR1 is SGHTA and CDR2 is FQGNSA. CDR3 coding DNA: TGTGCCAGCAGCTTATCTAGGACTTCGGGGTTAGAGACCCAGTACTTC. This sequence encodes CASSLSRTSGLETQYF.

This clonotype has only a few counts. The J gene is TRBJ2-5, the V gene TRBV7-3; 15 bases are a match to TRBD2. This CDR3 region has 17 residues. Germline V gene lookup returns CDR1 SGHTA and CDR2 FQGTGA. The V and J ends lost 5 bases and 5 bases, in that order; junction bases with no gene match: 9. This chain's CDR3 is CASSPGLAGGPQETQYF. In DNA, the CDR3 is TGTGCCAGCAGCCCAGGACTAGCGGGAGGGCCTCAGGAGACCCAGTACTTC.

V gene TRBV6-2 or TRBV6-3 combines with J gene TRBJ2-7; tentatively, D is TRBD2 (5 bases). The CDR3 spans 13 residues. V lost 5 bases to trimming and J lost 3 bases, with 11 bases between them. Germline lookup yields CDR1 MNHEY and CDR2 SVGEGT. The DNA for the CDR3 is TGTGCCAGCAGTAAACAGACTATCTACGAGCAGTACTTC. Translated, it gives CASSKQTIYEQYF.

The CDR3, as DNA: TGTGCCAGCAGCTCCACCCGATCAGGGGCGGTTGAGACCCAGTACTTC. Residues: CASSSTRSGAVETQYF. The chain employs TRBV7-9 and TRBJ2-5, with D perhaps TRBD1 (6 bases). Trimming removed 4 bases from V and 5 bases from J, with 20 bases in between. Germline CDR1 is SEHNR and CDR2 is FQNEAQ (reference sequence). The CDR3 totals 16 residues.

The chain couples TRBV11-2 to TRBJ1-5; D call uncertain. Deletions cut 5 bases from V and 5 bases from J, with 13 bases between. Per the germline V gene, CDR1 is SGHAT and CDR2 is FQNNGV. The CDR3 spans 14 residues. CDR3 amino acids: CASSLPYYHQPQHF. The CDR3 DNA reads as TGTGCCAGCAGCCTCCCCTATTACCATCAGCCCCAGCATTTT.

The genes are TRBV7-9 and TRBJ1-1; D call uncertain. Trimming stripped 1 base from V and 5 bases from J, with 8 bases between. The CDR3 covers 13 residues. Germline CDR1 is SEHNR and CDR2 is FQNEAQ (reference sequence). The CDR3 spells CASSLERETEAFF. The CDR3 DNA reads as TGTGCCAGCAGCTTAGAAAGGGAAACTGAAGCTTTCTTT.

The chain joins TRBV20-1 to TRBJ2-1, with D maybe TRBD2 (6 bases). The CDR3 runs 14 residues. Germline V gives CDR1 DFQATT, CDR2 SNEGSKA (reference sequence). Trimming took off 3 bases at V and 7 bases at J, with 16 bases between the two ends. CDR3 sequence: CSARIFWEENEQFF. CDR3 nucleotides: TGCAGTGCTAGGATCTTTTGGGAGGAGAATGAGCAGTTCTTC.

The chain's CDR3 is CASSFLAGIGTYEQYF. The CDR3 DNA is TGTGCCAGCAGTTTTCTAGCGGGAATTGGGACCTACGAGCAGTACTTC. The V gene is TRBV28, the J gene TRBJ2-7; the match to TRBD2 covers 9 bases. The V gene end was trimmed by 3 bases and the J gene end by 2 bases; junction bases not matched to a gene: 8. CDR3 length: 16 residues. Germline V gene sequence: CDR1 MDHEN, CDR2 SYDVKM. Full variable domain (remainder filled in from reference TRBV28 and TRBJ2-7): DVKVTQSSRYLVKRTGEKVFLECVQDMDHENMFWYRQDPGLGLRLIYFSYDVKMKEKGDIPEGYSVSREKKERFSLILESASTNQTSMYLCASSFLAGIGTYEQYFGPGTRLTVT.

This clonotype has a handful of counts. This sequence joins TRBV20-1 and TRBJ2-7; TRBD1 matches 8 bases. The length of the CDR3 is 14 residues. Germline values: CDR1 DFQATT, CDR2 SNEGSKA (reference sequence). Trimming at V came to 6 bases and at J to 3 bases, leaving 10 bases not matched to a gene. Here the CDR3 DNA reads TGCAGTGCCAGATTGGGACAGGTCGGCTACGAGCAGTACTTC. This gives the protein CSARLGQVGYEQYF.

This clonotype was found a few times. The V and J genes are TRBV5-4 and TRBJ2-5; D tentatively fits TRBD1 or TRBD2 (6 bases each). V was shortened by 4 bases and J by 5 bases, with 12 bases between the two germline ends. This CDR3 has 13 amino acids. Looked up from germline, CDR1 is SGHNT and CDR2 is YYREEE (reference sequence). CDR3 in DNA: TGTGCCAGCAGCCGGGGGCCATCGGAGACCCAGTACTTC. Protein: CASSRGPSETQYF.